Presented here are 22 T cell receptor beta chains from one specimen sequenced in a study of cytomegalovirus exposure and HLA in healthy donors. Sequenced by immunoSEQ multiplex PCR; TCRdb stores in-frame clones only, minus some. The table records 150,000 to 160,000 clones, around 83% of them present only once. The sample taken for sequencing was PBMCs. The source is a human donor in good health.

The chain combines TRBV29-1 with TRBJ2-1; D not resolved. Trimming pared 5 bases from V and 0 bases from J, leaving 11 bases between. The CDR3 totals 14 residues. CDR1 and CDR2 from the germline V gene are SQVTM and ANQGSEA. The CDR3 DNA is TGCAGCGTTCTAAACAGTAGCTCCTACAATGAGCAGTTCTTC. It codes for CSVLNSSSYNEQFF.

This chain links TRBV11-2 with TRBJ2-7; tentative D call: TRBD1 (7 bases). The CDR3 has 17 amino acids. Trimming removed 4 bases from V and 0 bases from J, with 19 bases in between. From germline, CDR1 is SGHAT and CDR2 FQNNGV. This CDR3 reads CASSSPGGQFSSYEQYF. The DNA for the CDR3 is TGTGCCAGCAGCTCTCCCGGGGGACAGTTCAGCTCCTACGAGCAGTACTTC.

The chain links TRBV5-1 to TRBJ1-1; the D gene is possibly TRBD1 (5 bases). From germline, CDR1 is SGHRS and CDR2 YFSETQ. Trimming left V 2 bases short and J 5 bases short, with 16 bases between. This CDR3 region has 15 residues. DNA of the CDR3: TGCGCCAGCAGCTTACGGCCAGGACAAAAGACTGAAGCTTTCTTT. It is translated as CASSLRPGQKTEAFF.

The CDR3: CASSRLAGGPDTQYF. DNA of the CDR3: TGTGCCAGCAGCAGACTAGCGGGAGGGCCGGATACGCAGTATTTT. V gene TRBV6-5 combines with J gene TRBJ2-3; 14 positions match TRBD2. Germline CDR1 and CDR2: MNHEY and SVGAGI. The CDR3 extends over 15 amino acids. J was trimmed by 6 bases and V by 6 bases; bases with no gene match: 5.

Only a few counts were recorded for this clone. The genes are TRBV15 and TRBJ1-5; a weak D match, TRBD1 (6 bases). V shed 5 bases and J shed 7 bases, with 15 bases lying between them. CDR3 length equals 14 residues. Germline-derived CDR1 and CDR2 are LNHNV and YYDKDF (reference sequence). CDR3 residues: CATSSSGGRQPQHF. The CDR3 region has the DNA TGTGCCACCAGCTCATCTGGGGGCCGGCAGCCCCAGCATTTT.

The rearrangement joins TRBV18 to TRBJ2-1; 12 nucleotides match TRBD2. With V trimmed by 3 bases and J by 13 bases, 10 bases remained unmatched. The CDR3 consists of 15 residues. Germline loops: CDR1 KGHSH, CDR2 LQKENI. CDR3 bases: TGTGCCAGCTCACCGGGGACTAGCGGGCCCGCAAAACAGTTCTTC. Translated: CASSPGTSGPAKQFF.

The V and J genes are TRBV6-6 and TRBJ2-7, with 9 bases that match TRBD1. CDR1 is MNHNY, CDR2 SVGAGI, per germline (reference sequence). The CDR3 runs to 13 residues. Unmatched junction bases numbered 5, after V lost 6 bases and J lost 5 bases. The CDR3 spells CASSRTGVDEQYF. The DNA of the CDR3 is TGTGCCAGCAGCCGGACAGGGGTCGACGAGCAGTACTTC.

The CDR3 here is CASSYSGTGEGEQYF. Here the CDR3 DNA reads TGTGCCAGCAGTTACTCGGGGACAGGGGAAGGCGAGCAGTACTTC. This chain uses TRBV6-6 with TRBJ2-7; 10 bases align to TRBD1. Germline V gene lookup returns CDR1 MNHNY and CDR2 SVGAGI (reference sequence). V dropped 0 bases and J dropped 6; count of bases not matched to a gene: 5. CDR3 size: 15 residues.

V gene TRBV6-1 combines with J gene TRBJ2-5; 13 positions agree with TRBD2. This CDR3 has 14 amino acids. Germline V gives CDR1 MNHNS, CDR2 SASEGT. With V trimmed by 7 bases and J by 5 bases, 4 bases remained unmatched. CDR3 in DNA: TGTGCCAGCAAAACTAGCGGGAGGGGTGAGACCCAGTACTTC. As protein: CASKTSGRGETQYF.

The V call is TRBV28, the J call TRBJ2-7, with TRBD2 as a possible D gene (6 bases). Germline values: CDR1 MDHEN, CDR2 SYDVKM. This CDR3 contains 15 residues. Trimming took off 5 bases at V and 0 bases at J, with 14 bases between the two ends. This chain's CDR3 is CASSEENGSSYEQYF. The CDR3 nucleotides read TGTGCCAGCAGTGAGGAAAACGGGAGCTCCTACGAGCAGTACTTC.

DNA of the CDR3: TGTGCCAGCTTAAACCCCGCGGGGACTGAAGCTTTCTTT. Protein sequence: CASLNPAGTEAFF. The J gene is TRBJ1-1, the V gene TRBV2, with D uncertain. This CDR3 has 13 residues. Germline V gene lookup returns CDR1 SNHLY and CDR2 FYNNEI. Trimming cost V 8 bases and J 5 bases, with 15 bases left between them.

The chain has TRBV6-6 and TRBJ1-5; TRBD1 matches at 9 bases. The junction had 5 bases not matched to a gene; V was cut back by 2 bases and J by 6 bases. Germline V gives CDR1 MNHNY, CDR2 SVGAGI (reference sequence). There are 15 residues in the CDR3. DNA for the CDR3: TGTGCCAGCAGTTACCCCGGGACAGGGAGTCAGCCCCAGCATTTT. This sequence encodes CASSYPGTGSQPQHF.

The genes are TRBV7-3 and TRBJ2-7; TRBD2 matches 9 bases. This CDR3 has 15 amino acids. Per the germline V gene, CDR1 is SGHTA and CDR2 is FQGTGA. With 1 base clipped from V and 3 bases from J, the junction kept 4 bases outside the gene matches. This CDR3 is CASSLKGTSRYEQYF. The DNA of the CDR3 is TGTGCCAGCAGCTTAAAAGGGACTAGCCGCTACGAGCAGTACTTC. The whole variable domain, remainder taken from reference TRBV7-3 and TRBJ2-7, is GAGVSQTPSNKVTEKGKYVELRCDPISGHTALYWYRQSLGQGPEFLIYFQGTGAADDSGLPNDRFFAVRPEGSVSTLKIQRTERGDSAVYLCASSLKGTSRYEQYFGPGTRLTVT.

The chain is built from TRBV6-1 and TRBJ2-1; the match to TRBD2 covers 10 bases. The CDR3 runs 15 residues. J gave up 4 bases and V 1 base, and 1 base lay outside the gene matches. CDR1 and CDR2 from the germline V gene are MNHNS and SASEGT. The CDR3 bases are TGTGCCAGCAGTGAAGTAGCGGGGGGATACAATGAGCAGTTCTTC. It encodes CASSEVAGGYNEQFF.

This clone has a single count. The chain joins TRBV2 to TRBJ2-2; D is unresolved. The germline V and J ends were trimmed by 4 bases and 4 bases, with 10 bases remaining between them. This CDR3 has 14 amino acids. In germline, CDR1 is SNHLY, CDR2 FYNNEI. CDR3 protein: CASSVGRSTGELFF. In DNA, the CDR3 is TGTGCCAGCAGTGTTGGCAGGTCCACCGGGGAGCTGTTTTTT.

The CDR3 bases are TGTGCCAGCTCCCCCGACATCTACGAGCAGTACTTC. Translating it yields CASSPDIYEQYF. This chain connects TRBV5-5 to TRBJ2-7; D remains ambiguous. This CDR3 contains 12 residues. Per the germline V gene, CDR1 is SGHKS and CDR2 is YYEKEE (reference sequence). The V and J ends lost 7 bases and 3 bases respectively, with 11 bases between them.

This chain connects TRBV27 to TRBJ2-1; 10 bases are shared with TRBD2. The junction had 5 bases not matched to a gene; V was cut back by 2 bases and J by 10 bases. This CDR3 is built from 14 residues. Germline V gene lookup returns CDR1 MNHEY and CDR2 SMNVEV (reference sequence). Here the CDR3 reads CASSLGLAGDEQFF. CDR3 nucleotides: TGTGCCAGCAGTTTAGGGCTAGCGGGAGACGAGCAGTTCTTC.

This chain uses TRBV7-3 with TRBJ2-1; D may be TRBD1 (5 bases). Looked up from germline, CDR1 is SGHTA and CDR2 is FQGTGA. The CDR3 is made up of 14 amino acids. V was shortened by 8 bases and J by 5 bases, with 16 bases between the two germline ends. The CDR3 bases are TGTGCCAGCTCGGATAGGGGAAAGAACAATGAGCAGTTCTTC. It encodes CASSDRGKNNEQFF.

This chain links TRBV28 with TRBJ2-3; D call uncertain. V lost 8 bases and J 2 bases, leaving 8 bases between the germline ends. Germline-derived CDR1 and CDR2 are MDHEN and SYDVKM. The CDR3 is 12 amino acids. CDR3 nucleotide sequence: TGTGCCAGCTTCGGGTACACAGATACGCAGTATTTT. It specifies CASFGYTDTQYF. Using reference TRBV28 and TRBJ2-3 for the parts outside the CDR3, the full variable domain is DVKVTQSSRYLVKRTGEKVFLECVQDMDHENMFWYRQDPGLGLRLIYFSYDVKMKEKGDIPEGYSVSREKKERFSLILESASTNQTSMYLCASFGYTDTQYFGPGTRLTVL.

This chain connects TRBV2 to TRBJ2-7, with 10 bases lining up with TRBD1. This CDR3 is built from 14 residues. The V gene's germline CDR1 is SNHLY and CDR2 FYNNEI. The junction had 4 bases not matched to a gene; V was cut back by 4 bases and J by 4 bases. The CDR3 region is CASSGGTGDYEQYF. DNA for the CDR3: TGTGCCAGCAGTGGGGGGACAGGGGATTACGAGCAGTACTTC. Looking up the rest from reference TRBV2 and TRBJ2-7 gives the full variable domain: EPEVTQTPSHQVTQMGQEVILRCVPISNHLYFYWYRQILGQKVEFLVSFYNNEISEKSEIFDDQFSVERPDGSNFTLKIRSTKLEDSAMYFCASSGGTGDYEQYFGPGTRLTVT.

In DNA form, the CDR3 reads TGTGCCAGCAGTCTGGACAGTTACTCCTACGAGCAGTACTTC. It specifies CASSLDSYSYEQYF. The V gene is TRBV6-1, the J gene TRBJ2-7, with a tentative D call TRBD1 (6 bases). The CDR3 has 14 residues. From germline, CDR1 is MNHNS and CDR2 SASEGT. Trimming stripped 5 bases from V and 0 bases from J, with 11 bases between.

The V call is TRBV6-1, the J call TRBJ2-7; a possible D gene is TRBD1 (6 bases). Trimming removed 6 bases at V and 1 base at J, with 13 bases between. This CDR3 comprises 14 residues. CDR1 is MNHNS, CDR2 SASEGT, per germline. The CDR3: CASRENRVSYEQYF. The CDR3 region has the DNA TGTGCCAGCAGAGAAAACAGGGTATCCTACGAGCAGTACTTC.